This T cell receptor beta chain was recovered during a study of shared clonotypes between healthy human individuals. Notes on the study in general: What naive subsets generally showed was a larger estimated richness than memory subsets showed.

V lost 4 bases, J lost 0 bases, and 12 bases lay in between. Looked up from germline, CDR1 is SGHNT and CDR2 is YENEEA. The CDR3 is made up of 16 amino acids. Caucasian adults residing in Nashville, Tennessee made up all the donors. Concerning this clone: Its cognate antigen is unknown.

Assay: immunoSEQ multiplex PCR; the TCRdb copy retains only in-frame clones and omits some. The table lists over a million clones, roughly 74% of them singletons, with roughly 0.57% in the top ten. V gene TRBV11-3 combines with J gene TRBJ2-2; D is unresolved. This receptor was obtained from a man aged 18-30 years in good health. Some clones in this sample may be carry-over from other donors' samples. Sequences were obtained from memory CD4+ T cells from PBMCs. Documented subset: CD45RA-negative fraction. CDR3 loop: CASSSWSLANTGELFF. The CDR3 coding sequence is TGTGCCAGCAGCTCTTGGAGCCTAGCGAACACCGGGGAGCTGTTTTTT.